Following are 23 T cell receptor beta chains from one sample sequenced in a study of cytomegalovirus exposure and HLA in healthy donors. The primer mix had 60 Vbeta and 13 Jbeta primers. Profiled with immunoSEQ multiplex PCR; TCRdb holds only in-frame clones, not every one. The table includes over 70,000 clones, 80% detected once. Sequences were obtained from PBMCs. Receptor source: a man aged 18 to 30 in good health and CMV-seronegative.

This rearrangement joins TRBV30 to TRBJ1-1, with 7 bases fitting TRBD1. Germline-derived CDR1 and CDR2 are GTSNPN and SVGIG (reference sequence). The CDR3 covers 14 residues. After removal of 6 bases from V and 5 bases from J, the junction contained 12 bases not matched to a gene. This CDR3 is CACYKRGQRTEAFF. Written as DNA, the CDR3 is TGTGCCTGTTATAAAAGGGGGCAGAGAACTGAAGCTTTCTTT.

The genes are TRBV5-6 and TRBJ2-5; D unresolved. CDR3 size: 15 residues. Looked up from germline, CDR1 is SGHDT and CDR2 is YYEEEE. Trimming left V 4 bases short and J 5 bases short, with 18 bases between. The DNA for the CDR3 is TGTGCCAGCAGCCTGTGGGTTAGCCCTGTGGAGACCCAGTACTTC. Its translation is CASSLWVSPVETQYF.

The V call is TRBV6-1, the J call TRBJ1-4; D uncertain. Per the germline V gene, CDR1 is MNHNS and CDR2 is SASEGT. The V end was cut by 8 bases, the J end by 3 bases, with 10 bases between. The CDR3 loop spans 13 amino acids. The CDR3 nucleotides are TGTGCCAGCGGAGTCCGTTCTAATGAAAAACTGTTTTTT. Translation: CASGVRSNEKLFF.

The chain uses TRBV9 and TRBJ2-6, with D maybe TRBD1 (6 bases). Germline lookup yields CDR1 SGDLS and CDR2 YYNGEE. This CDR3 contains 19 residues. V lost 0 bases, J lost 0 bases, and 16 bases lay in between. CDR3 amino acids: CASSVDPGHLNSGANVLTF. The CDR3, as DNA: TGTGCCAGCAGCGTAGATCCGGGACACCTCAACTCTGGGGCCAACGTCCTGACTTTC.

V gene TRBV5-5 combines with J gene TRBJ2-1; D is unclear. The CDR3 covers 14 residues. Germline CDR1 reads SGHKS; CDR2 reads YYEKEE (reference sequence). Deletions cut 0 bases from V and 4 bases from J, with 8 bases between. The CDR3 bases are TGTGCCAGCAGCTTGGAACTAATATACAATGAGCAGTTCTTC. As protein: CASSLELIYNEQFF.

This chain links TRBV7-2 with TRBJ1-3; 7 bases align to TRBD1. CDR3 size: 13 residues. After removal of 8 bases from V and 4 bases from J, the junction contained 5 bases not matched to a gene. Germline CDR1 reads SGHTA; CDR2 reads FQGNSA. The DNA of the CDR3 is TGTGCCAGCGGCACAGGGGACGGAAACACCATATATTTT. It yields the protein CASGTGDGNTIYF.

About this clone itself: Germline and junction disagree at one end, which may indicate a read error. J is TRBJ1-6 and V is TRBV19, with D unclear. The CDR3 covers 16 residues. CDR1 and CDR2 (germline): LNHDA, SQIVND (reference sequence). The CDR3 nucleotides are TGTACCAGTAGTATAGGGCCAGGATCCTATAATTCACCCCTCCACTTT. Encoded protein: CTSSIGPGSYNSPLHF.

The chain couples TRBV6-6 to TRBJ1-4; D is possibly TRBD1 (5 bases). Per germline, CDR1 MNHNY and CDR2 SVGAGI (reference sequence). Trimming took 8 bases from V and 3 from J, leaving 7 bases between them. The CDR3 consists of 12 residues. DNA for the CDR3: TGTGCCAGCCGACAGCCTAATGAAAAACTGTTTTTT. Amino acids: CASRQPNEKLFF.

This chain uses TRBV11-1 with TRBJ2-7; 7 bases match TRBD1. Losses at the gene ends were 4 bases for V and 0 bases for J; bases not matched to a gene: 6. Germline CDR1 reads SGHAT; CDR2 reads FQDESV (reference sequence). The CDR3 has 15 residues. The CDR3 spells CASSSKDRSSYEQYF. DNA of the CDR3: TGTGCCAGCAGCTCCAAGGACAGGAGCTCCTACGAGCAGTACTTC.

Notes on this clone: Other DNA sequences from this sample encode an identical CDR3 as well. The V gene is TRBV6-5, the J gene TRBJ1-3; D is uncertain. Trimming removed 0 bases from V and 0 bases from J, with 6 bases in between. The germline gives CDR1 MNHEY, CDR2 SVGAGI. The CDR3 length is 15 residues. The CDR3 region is CASSYSRGSGNTIYF. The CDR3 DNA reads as TGTGCCAGCAGTTACTCGAGAGGCTCTGGAAACACCATATATTTT.

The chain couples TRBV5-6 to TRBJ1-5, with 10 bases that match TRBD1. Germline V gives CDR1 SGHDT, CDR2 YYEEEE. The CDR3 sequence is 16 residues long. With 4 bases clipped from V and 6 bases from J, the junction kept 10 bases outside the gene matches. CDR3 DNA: TGTGCCAGCAGCCCCCGGACAGGGGGAGAAGGTCAGCCCCAGCATTTT. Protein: CASSPRTGGEGQPQHF.

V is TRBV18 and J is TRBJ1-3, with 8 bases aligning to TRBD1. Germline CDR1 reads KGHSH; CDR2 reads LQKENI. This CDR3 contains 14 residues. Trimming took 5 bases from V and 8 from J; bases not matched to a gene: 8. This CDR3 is CASSTTGGEDTIYF. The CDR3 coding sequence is TGTGCCAGCTCAACCACAGGGGGTGAAGACACCATATATTTT.

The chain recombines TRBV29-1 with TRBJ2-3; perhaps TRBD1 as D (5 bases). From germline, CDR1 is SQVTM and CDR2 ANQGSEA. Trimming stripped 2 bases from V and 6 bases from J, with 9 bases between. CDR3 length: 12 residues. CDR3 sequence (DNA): TGCAGCGTTGAACAGGGTATGGATACGCAGTATTTT. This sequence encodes CSVEQGMDTQYF.

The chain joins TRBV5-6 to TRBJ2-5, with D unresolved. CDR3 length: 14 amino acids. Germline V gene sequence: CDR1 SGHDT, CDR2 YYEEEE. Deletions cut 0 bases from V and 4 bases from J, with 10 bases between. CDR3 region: CASSLGFSLETQYF. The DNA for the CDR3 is TGTGCCAGCAGCTTGGGTTTTAGTTTAGAGACCCAGTACTTC. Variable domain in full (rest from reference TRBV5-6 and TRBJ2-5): DAGVTQSPTHLIKTRGQQVTLRCSPKSGHDTVSWYQQALGQGPQFIFQYYEEEERQRGNFPDRFSGHQFPNYSSELNVNALLLGDSALYLCASSLGFSLETQYFGPGTRLLVL.

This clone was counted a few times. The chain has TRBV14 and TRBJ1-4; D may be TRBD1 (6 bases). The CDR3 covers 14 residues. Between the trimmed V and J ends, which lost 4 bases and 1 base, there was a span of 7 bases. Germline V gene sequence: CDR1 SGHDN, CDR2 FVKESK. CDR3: CASSLRGTNEKLFF. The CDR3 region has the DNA TGTGCCAGCAGCCTCAGGGGAACTAATGAAAAACTGTTTTTT.

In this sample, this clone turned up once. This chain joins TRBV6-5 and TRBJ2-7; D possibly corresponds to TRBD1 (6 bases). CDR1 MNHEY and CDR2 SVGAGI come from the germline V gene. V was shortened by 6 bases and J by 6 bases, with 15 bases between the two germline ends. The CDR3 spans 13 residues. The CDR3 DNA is TGTGCCAGCAGGCCATACGCAGGGGTCGAGCAGTACTTC. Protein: CASRPYAGVEQYF.

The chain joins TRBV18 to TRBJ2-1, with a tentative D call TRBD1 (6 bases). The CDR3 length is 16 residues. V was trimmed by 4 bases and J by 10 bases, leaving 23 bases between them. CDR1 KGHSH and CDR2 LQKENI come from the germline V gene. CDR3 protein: CASSLTGSSGLSEQFF. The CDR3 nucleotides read TGTGCCAGCTCACTGACAGGAAGTAGTGGATTGAGCGAGCAGTTCTTC.

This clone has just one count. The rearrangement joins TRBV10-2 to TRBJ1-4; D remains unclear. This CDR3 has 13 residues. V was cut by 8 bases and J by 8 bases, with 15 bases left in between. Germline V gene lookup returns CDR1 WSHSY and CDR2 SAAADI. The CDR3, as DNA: TGCGCCAGCTCGGGATCGATGGGGGAAAAACTGTTTTTT. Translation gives CASSGSMGEKLFF.

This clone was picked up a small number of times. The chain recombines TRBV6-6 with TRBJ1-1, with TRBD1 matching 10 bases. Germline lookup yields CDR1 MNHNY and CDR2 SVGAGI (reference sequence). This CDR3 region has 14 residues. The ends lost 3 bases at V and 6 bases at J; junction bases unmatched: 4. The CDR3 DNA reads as TGTGCCAGCAGTTATACCGGACAGGGGGCTGAAGCTTTCTTT. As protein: CASSYTGQGAEAFF.

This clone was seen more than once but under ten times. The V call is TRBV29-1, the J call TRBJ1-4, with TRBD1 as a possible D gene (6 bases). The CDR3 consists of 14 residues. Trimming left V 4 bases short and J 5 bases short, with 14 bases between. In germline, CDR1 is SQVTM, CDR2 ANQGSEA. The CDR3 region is CSVGQGTVNEKLFF. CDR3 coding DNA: TGCAGCGTTGGGCAGGGGACGGTAAATGAAAAACTGTTTTTT.

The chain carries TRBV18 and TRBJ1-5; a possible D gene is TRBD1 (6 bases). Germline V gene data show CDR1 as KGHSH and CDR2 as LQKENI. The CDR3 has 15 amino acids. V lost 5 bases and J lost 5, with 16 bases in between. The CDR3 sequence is CASSTSTGLYQPQHF. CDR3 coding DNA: TGTGCCAGCTCAACTTCGACAGGCTTATATCAGCCCCAGCATTTT. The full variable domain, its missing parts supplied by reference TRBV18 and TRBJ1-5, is NAGVMQNPRHLVRRRGQEARLRCSPMKGHSHVYWYRQLPEEGLKFMVYLQKENIIDESGMPKERFSAEFPKEGPSILRIQQVVRGDSAAYFCASSTSTGLYQPQHFGDGTRLSIL.

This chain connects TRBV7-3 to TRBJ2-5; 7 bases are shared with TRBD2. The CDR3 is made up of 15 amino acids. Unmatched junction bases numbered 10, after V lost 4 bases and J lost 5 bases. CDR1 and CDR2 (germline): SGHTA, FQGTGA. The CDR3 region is CASSSLAGSGETQYF. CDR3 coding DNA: TGTGCCAGCAGCTCTTTAGCGGGCTCGGGGGAGACCCAGTACTTC.

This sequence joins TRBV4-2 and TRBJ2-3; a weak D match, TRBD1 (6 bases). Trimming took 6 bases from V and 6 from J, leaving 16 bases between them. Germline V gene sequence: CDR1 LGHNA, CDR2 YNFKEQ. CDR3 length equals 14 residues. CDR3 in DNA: TGTGCCAGCAGATCTCAGGGGATAGCGGATACGCAGTATTTT. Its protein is CASRSQGIADTQYF.